A single sample is the source of the 24 T cell receptor beta chains below, sequenced in a study of naive and memory T cell subsets. Study-wide results and caveats: Possibly reflecting memory cells re-expressing CD45RA, a few larger clonotypes occurred in naive repertoires, especially CD8.

Two oligonucleotides, mixed equimolar, formed the beta constant-region primer covering TRBC1 and TRBC2. Four rounds of PCR amplified the ligated cDNA using nested alpha and beta constant-region primers plus SP2. MiXCR was run by TCRdb on the UMI-ligation and nested PCR reads, yielding one entry per CDR3 protein. The data hold around 160,000 distinct CDR3 sequences, with over 20% observed a single time. Their recognized antigens are unknown. The sequenced sample was naive CD4+ T cells from blood. The receptors stem from a human donor in good health.

The CDR3: CASSYRTVLSSYEQYF. DNA for the CDR3: TGTGCCAGCAGTTACCGGACAGTTCTAAGCTCCTACGAGCAGTACTTC. This chain connects TRBV6-6 to TRBJ2-7; D is perhaps TRBD1 (6 bases). V was clipped by 2 bases and J by 0 bases, with 14 bases between them. The CDR3 is 16 amino acids. Germline-derived CDR1 and CDR2 are MNHNY and SVGAGI (reference sequence).

Only a few counts were recorded for this clonotype. The rearrangement links TRBV28 to TRBJ2-1; D may be TRBD2 (6 bases). The germline CDR1 and CDR2 sequences are MDHEN and SYDVKM. The CDR3 sequence is 15 residues long. Trimming took 7 bases from V and 5 from J, leaving 18 bases between them. For the CDR3, the DNA is TGTGCCAGCACAGTCCCAGGCTGGGAGGACAATGAGCAGTTCTTC. This translates into CASTVPGWEDNEQFF. Full variable domain (outside the CDR3, taken from reference TRBV28 and TRBJ2-1): DVKVTQSSRYLVKRTGEKVFLECVQDMDHENMFWYRQDPGLGLRLIYFSYDVKMKEKGDIPEGYSVSREKKERFSLILESASTNQTSMYLCASTVPGWEDNEQFFGPGTRLTVL.

This chain uses TRBV21-1 with TRBJ2-7; the table's TRBD1 call for D was not verified on the DNA. TRBV21-1 is marked as a pseudogene. The CDR3 has 12 residues. The CDR3 here is CASSRNRDEQYF. The CDR3 region has the DNA TGTGCCAGCAGCAGGAACAGGGACGAGCAGTACTTC.

This clonotype was counted between two and nine times. V is TRBV12-3 or TRBV12-4 and J is TRBJ1-1, with D hard to call. The CDR3 is 14 residues long. Trimming pared 3 bases from V and 4 bases from J, leaving 12 bases between. The CDR3 DNA is TGTGCCAGCAGTTTCGGCCTGGGTACCACTGAAGCTTTCTTT. This gives the protein CASSFGLGTTEAFF.

The CDR3 DNA reads TGCAGCGTGTCACGGGCCTCTAATAGCAATCAGCCCCAGCATTTT. Translation: CSVSRASNSNQPQHF. The rearrangement joins TRBV29-1 to TRBJ1-5; D is undetermined. Trimming shortened V by 6 bases and J by 0 bases, and 15 bases separated the two germline ends. Germline CDR1 SQVTM, CDR2 ANQGSEA. This CDR3 has 15 residues.

This clonotype was seen at least ten times. The rearrangement links TRBV6-7 to TRBJ2-2; D is ambiguous. Being an ORF, TRBV6-7 has a function that is uncertain. V lost 0 bases and J 1 base, leaving 6 bases between the germline ends. This CDR3 contains 15 residues. The CDR3 here is CASSYSRRNTGELFF. Written as DNA, the CDR3 is TGTGCCAGCAGTTACTCAAGGAGGAACACCGGGGAGCTGTTTTTT.

This clonotype was counted at least ten times. The V and J genes are TRBV30 and TRBJ2-1, with D possibly being TRBD2 (6 bases). Germline V gives CDR1 GTSNPN, CDR2 SVGIG (reference sequence). The CDR3 is made up of 15 amino acids. The V end was cut by 0 bases, the J end by 4 bases, with 13 bases between. The DNA for the CDR3 is TGTGCCTGGAGTGTACTGCTAGCGAGTTACAATGAGCAGTTCTTC. It translates to CAWSVLLASYNEQFF.

This clonotype was counted between two and nine times. The chain carries TRBV5-6 and TRBJ1-5; D possibly corresponds to TRBD1 (5 bases). Germline-derived CDR1 and CDR2 are SGHDT and YYEEEE. The germline V and J ends were trimmed by 3 bases and 4 bases, with 20 bases remaining between them. This CDR3 has 17 residues. CDR3 amino acids: CASSSNRGPGRNQPQHF. CDR3 sequence (DNA): TGTGCCAGCAGCTCAAACCGGGGCCCTGGCAGAAATCAGCCCCAGCATTTT.

In this sample, this clonotype turned up a few times. The chain combines TRBV6-6 with TRBJ1-6; 10 nucleotides match TRBD1. After removal of 6 bases from V and 8 bases from J, the junction contained 4 bases not matched to a gene. Germline V lookup: CDR1 MNHNY, CDR2 SVGAGI (reference sequence). This CDR3 has 14 amino acids. Here the CDR3 DNA reads TGTGCCAGCAGACCCGGGACAGGGGATTCACCCCTCCACTTT. Translation gives CASRPGTGDSPLHF.

The chain has TRBV12-3 or TRBV12-4 and TRBJ2-5; 14 bases map to TRBD2. This CDR3 contains 18 residues. The ends lost 5 bases at V and 2 bases at J; junction bases unmatched: 10. DNA of the CDR3: TGTGCCAGCAGTCCAAGACTAGCGGGAGGGTTTGGGCAAGAGACCCAGTACTTC. Protein product: CASSPRLAGGFGQETQYF.

The chain combines TRBV24-1 with TRBJ2-1; D may be TRBD2 (5 bases). V gave up 3 bases and J gave up 3 bases, with 8 bases separating them. In germline, CDR1 is KGHDR, CDR2 SFDVKD. The CDR3 runs 14 residues. CDR3 DNA: TGTGCCACCAGTGATAGCGGAAACTACAATGAGCAGTTCTTC. Encoded protein: CATSDSGNYNEQFF.

This clonotype was seen only a few times. The V gene is TRBV18, the J gene TRBJ1-1; unclear D gene. The CDR3 runs 14 residues. V was cut by 3 bases and J by 1 base, with 9 bases left in between. Germline CDR1 and CDR2: KGHSH and LQKENI. This CDR3 reads CASSPGVPNTEAFF. The CDR3 DNA follows: TGTGCCAGCTCACCCGGAGTCCCGAACACTGAAGCTTTCTTT.

The CDR3: CASWGSSGLRNEQFF. Here the CDR3 DNA reads TGTGCCAGCTGGGGGTCTAGCGGACTTCGAAATGAGCAGTTCTTC. The J gene is TRBJ2-1, the V gene TRBV2; the match to TRBD2 covers 7 bases. The germline V gene encodes CDR1 SNHLY and CDR2 FYNNEI. With 8 bases clipped from V and 7 bases from J, the junction kept 14 bases outside the gene matches. This CDR3 spans 15 amino acids. The variable domain in full, completed from reference TRBV2 and TRBJ2-1, reads EPEVTQTPSHQVTQMGQEVILRCVPISNHLYFYWYRQILGQKVEFLVSFYNNEISEKSEIFDDQFSVERPDGSNFTLKIRSTKLEDSAMYFCASWGSSGLRNEQFFGPGTRLTVL.

In this sample, this clonotype turned up many times. This chain links TRBV2 with TRBJ2-7; D unresolved. The CDR3 runs 14 residues. V lost 3 bases, J lost 3 bases, and 12 bases lay in between. CDR1 is SNHLY and CDR2 is FYNNEI in the germline V gene. The CDR3 sequence: CASSDPRTFYEQYF. The CDR3 DNA is TGTGCCAGCAGTGATCCCCGGACCTTCTACGAGCAGTACTTC.

V gene TRBV20-1 combines with J gene TRBJ2-7; D unresolved. Trimming took off 3 bases at V and 0 bases at J, with 15 bases between the two ends. The length of the CDR3 is 15 residues. Germline V gives CDR1 DFQATT, CDR2 SNEGSKA (reference sequence). As DNA, the CDR3 is TGCAGTGCTAGCCCCGGGTGGGTCGACTCCTACGAGCAGTACTTC. Protein: CSASPGWVDSYEQYF.

This chain links TRBV28 with TRBJ1-4, with 8 bases that match TRBD1. V lost 3 bases and J lost 8; bases outside the gene matches: 8. The CDR3 sequence is 15 residues long. Germline V gene sequence: CDR1 MDHEN, CDR2 SYDVKM. CDR3 in DNA: TGTGCCAGCAGTTTGGGGGCAGGGGGCCGGGAAAAACTGTTTTTT. It is translated as CASSLGAGGREKLFF.

The chain employs TRBV5-1 and TRBJ2-7; 13 bases are shared with TRBD2. Losses at the gene ends were 5 bases for V and 2 bases for J; bases not matched to a gene: 4. This CDR3 contains 15 residues. Germline values: CDR1 SGHRS, CDR2 YFSETQ. CDR3: CASRLGTSGAYEQYF. DNA for the CDR3: TGCGCCAGCAGACTTGGGACTAGCGGGGCCTACGAGCAGTACTTC.

This clonotype was detected many times. The junction shows a germline mismatch at one end, possibly a read error. The V call is TRBV7-7, the J call TRBJ2-5, with D hard to call. The CDR3 contains 13 residues. Germline values: CDR1 SSHAT, CDR2 FNYEAQ (reference sequence). CDR3 protein: CASSLSGQETQYF. In nucleotides, the CDR3 is TGTGCTAGCAGCTTGTCAGGACAAGAGACCCAGTACTTC.

The chain joins TRBV5-1 to TRBJ1-1; TRBD1 matches at 7 bases. Germline CDR1 SGHRS, CDR2 YFSETQ. V was pared by 2 bases and J by 1 base, with 14 bases of the junction left unmatched. The CDR3 is 18 residues long. The CDR3 reads CASSFQPGTVVSNTEAFF. For the CDR3, the DNA is TGCGCCAGCAGCTTTCAACCCGGGACAGTTGTCTCGAACACTGAAGCTTTCTTT.

This clonotype turned up a few times. V gene TRBV29-1 combines with J gene TRBJ2-7; D is possibly TRBD2 (7 bases). The CDR3 runs 14 residues. From germline, CDR1 is SQVTM and CDR2 ANQGSEA. The germline V and J ends were trimmed by 7 bases and 4 bases, with 20 bases remaining between them. CDR3 nucleotides: TGCAGCGCTGGGGGGGCCGGTTTCAAGTACGAGCAGTACTTC. It yields the protein CSAGGAGFKYEQYF.

CDR3 coding DNA: TGCAGTGCTACGCGACAGGGTGTCACTAATGAAAAACTGTTTTTT. Protein: CSATRQGVTNEKLFF. The V and J genes are TRBV20-1 and TRBJ1-4; TRBD1 aligns across 7 bases. Germline CDR1 reads DFQATT; CDR2 reads SNEGSKA (reference sequence). The CDR3 sequence is 15 residues long. J lost 2 bases, V lost 4 bases, and 7 bases had no gene match.

The rearrangement uses TRBV12-3 or TRBV12-4 and TRBJ1-3, with a weak D call TRBD1 (5 bases). Trimming pared 6 bases from V and 4 bases from J, leaving 10 bases between. CDR3 length equals 13 residues. The CDR3, as DNA: TGTGCCAGCAGCCCAGGGAGAGGAAACACCATATATTTT. Translating it yields CASSPGRGNTIYF.

This clonotype has a handful of counts. The chain has TRBV4-1 and TRBJ2-1; D gene ambiguous. Germline loops: CDR1 MGHRA, CDR2 YSYEKL. The CDR3 sequence is 16 residues long. V lost 0 bases and J 3 bases, leaving 12 bases between the germline ends. CDR3: CASSQEPGPFYNEQFF. CDR3 sequence (DNA): TGCGCCAGCAGCCAAGAGCCGGGCCCCTTCTACAATGAGCAGTTCTTC.

The chain couples TRBV5-5 to TRBJ2-1; the D is unclear. The CDR3 is made up of 11 amino acids. V shed 6 bases and J shed 5 bases, with 6 bases lying between them. Germline CDR1 SGHKS, CDR2 YYEKEE (reference sequence). CDR3 protein: CASNSHNEQFF. The CDR3 DNA sequence: TGTGCCAGCAACAGCCACAATGAGCAGTTCTTC.